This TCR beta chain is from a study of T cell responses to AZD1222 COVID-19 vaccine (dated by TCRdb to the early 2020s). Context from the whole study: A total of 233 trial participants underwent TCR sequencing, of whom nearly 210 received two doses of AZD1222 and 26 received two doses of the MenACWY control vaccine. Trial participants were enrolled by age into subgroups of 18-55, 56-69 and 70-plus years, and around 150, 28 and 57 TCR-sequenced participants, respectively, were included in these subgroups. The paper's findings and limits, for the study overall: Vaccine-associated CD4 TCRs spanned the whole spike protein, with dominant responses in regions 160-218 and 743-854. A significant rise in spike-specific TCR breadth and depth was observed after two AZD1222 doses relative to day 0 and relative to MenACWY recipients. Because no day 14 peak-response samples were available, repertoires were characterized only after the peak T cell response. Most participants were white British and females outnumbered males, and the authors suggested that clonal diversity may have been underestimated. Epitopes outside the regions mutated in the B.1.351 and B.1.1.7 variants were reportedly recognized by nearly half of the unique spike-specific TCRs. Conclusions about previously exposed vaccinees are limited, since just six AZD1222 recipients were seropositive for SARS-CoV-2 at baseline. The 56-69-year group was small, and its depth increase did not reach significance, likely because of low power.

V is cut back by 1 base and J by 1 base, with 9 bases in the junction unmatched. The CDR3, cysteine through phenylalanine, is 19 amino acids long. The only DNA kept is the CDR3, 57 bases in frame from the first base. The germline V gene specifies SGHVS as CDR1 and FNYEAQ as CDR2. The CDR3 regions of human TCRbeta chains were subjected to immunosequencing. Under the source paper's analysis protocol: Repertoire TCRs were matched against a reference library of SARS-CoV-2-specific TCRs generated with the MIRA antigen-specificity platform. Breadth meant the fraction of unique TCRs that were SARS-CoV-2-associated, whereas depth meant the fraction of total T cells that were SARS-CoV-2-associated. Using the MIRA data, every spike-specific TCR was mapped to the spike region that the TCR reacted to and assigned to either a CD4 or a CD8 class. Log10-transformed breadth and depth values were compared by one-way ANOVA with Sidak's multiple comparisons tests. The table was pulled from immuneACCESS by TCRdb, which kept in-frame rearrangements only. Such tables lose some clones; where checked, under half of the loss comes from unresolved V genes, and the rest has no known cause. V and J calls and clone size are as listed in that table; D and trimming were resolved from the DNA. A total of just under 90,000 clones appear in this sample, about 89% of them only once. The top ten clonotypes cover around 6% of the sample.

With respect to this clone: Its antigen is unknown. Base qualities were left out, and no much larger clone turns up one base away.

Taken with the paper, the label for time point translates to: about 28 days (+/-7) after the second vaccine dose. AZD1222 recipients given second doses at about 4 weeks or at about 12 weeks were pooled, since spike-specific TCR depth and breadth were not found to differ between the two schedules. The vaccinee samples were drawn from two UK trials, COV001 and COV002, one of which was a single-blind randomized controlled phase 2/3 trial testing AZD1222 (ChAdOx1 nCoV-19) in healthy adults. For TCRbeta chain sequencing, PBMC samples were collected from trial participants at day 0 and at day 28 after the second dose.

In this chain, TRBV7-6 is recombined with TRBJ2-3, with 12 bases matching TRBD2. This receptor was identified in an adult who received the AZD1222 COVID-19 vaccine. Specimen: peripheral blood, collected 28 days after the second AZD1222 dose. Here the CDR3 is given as CASSLVARLAGGRTDTQYF. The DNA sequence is TGTGCCAGCAGCTTAGTAGCGCGGCTAGCGGGGGGGCGCACAGATACGCAGTATTTT.